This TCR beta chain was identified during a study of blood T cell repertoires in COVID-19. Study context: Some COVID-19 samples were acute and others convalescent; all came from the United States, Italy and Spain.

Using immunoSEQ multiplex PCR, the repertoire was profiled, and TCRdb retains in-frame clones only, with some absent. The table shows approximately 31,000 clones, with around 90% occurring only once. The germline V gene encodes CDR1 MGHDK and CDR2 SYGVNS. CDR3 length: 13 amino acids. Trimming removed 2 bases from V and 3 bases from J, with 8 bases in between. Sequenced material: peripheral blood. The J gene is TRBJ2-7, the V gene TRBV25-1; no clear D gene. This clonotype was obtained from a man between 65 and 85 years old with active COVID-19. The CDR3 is CASSERSGYEQYF. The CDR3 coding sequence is TGTGCCAGCAGTGAAAGATCCGGCTACGAGCAGTACTTC.